Below are 20 T cell receptor beta chains sequenced from a single sample in a study of T cell changes during pregnancy in multiple sclerosis. TCRdb's table, derived via immunoSEQ multiplex PCR, lists solely in-frame clones and lacks some. The sample yields tens of thousands of clones, 75% to 90% seen once. Source: peripheral blood, taken after pregnancy. The receptors were gathered from a female donor in good health, enrolled as a control in a pregnancy study.

This chain uses TRBV5-1 with TRBJ1-4; D is unresolved. CDR1 and CDR2 (germline): SGHRS, YFSETQ. The V and J ends lost 3 bases and 0 bases respectively, with 9 bases between them. The CDR3 spans 15 residues. CDR3: CASSSLPATNEKLFF. The CDR3 DNA sequence: TGCGCCAGCAGCTCCCTACCCGCAACTAATGAAAAACTGTTTTTT.

The table lists this clone with a few counts. The chain uses TRBV6-5 and TRBJ1-5; D gene uncertain. V was trimmed by 0 bases and J by 3 bases, leaving 6 bases between them. The CDR3 has 14 amino acids. Germline V gene sequence: CDR1 MNHEY, CDR2 SVGAGI. For the CDR3, the DNA is TGTGCCAGCAGTTACTCCGGGATCAATCAGCCCCAGCATTTT. It translates to CASSYSGINQPQHF.

The chain has TRBV6-6 and TRBJ1-1, with D tentatively TRBD1 (6 bases). This CDR3 contains 15 residues. Trimming left V 8 bases short and J 0 bases short, with 16 bases between. CDR1 and CDR2 from the germline V gene are MNHNY and SVGAGI (reference sequence). CDR3 bases: TGTGCCAGCCTTCCAGCGGGGGCCATGAACACTGAAGCTTTCTTT. Translated, it gives CASLPAGAMNTEAFF.

This clone appeared once. The gene calls are TRBV5-1 and TRBJ1-1; no definite D call. CDR3 length: 12 residues. CDR1 is SGHRS and CDR2 is YFSETQ in the germline V gene. Trimming took off 0 bases at V and 11 bases at J, with 11 bases between the two ends. CDR3 nucleotides: TGCGCCAGCAGCTTGGACCAAAAGGAGGCTTTCTTT. This gives the protein CASSLDQKEAFF.

The rearrangement links TRBV10-3 to TRBJ2-7, with TRBD2 identical over 7 bases. This CDR3 is 11 amino acids long. CDR1 and CDR2 from the germline V gene are ENHRY and SYGVKD. Germline trimming cut 4 bases from V and 7 bases from J; bases unmatched to any gene: 1. The CDR3 protein is CAISAAGEQYF. The DNA for the CDR3 is TGTGCCATCAGTGCAGCGGGGGAGCAGTACTTC.

The genes are TRBV6-4 and TRBJ2-1; 11 bases are a match to TRBD2. Germline CDR1 and CDR2: MRHNA and SNTAGT. Losses at the gene ends were 0 bases for V and 1 base for J; bases not matched to a gene: 2. The CDR3 length is 17 residues. CDR3 bases: TGTGCCAGCAGTGACTCGTGGACTAGCGGGTCCTACAATGAGCAGTTCTTC. This codes for CASSDSWTSGSYNEQFF.

The CDR3 DNA sequence: TGTGCCAGCAGTCTTACTAGCGGGGCTTACAATGAGCAGTTCTTC. The encoded protein is CASSLTSGAYNEQFF. The V gene is TRBV6-5, the J gene TRBJ2-1; 10 positions match TRBD2. There are 15 residues in the CDR3. V dropped 5 bases and J dropped 4; count of bases not matched to a gene: 5. Germline V gene data show CDR1 as MNHEY and CDR2 as SVGAGI.

CDR3 protein: CASRNWGAGKYNGYTF. In nucleotides, the CDR3 is TGTGCCAGCAGGAATTGGGGAGCAGGCAAATATAATGGCTACACCTTC. V and J are TRBV5-8 and TRBJ1-2; D remains unclear. The CDR3 contains 16 residues. V was clipped by 5 bases and J by 6 bases, with 23 bases between them. The germline V gene has CDR1 SGHTS and CDR2 YDEGEE.

This chain uses TRBV6-5 with TRBJ1-2; possibly TRBD1 for D (5 bases). The CDR3 length is 13 residues. Germline V gene data show CDR1 as MNHEY and CDR2 as SVGAGI. Between the trimmed V and J ends, which lost 5 bases and 4 bases, there was a span of 11 bases. This chain's CDR3 is CASSQQDPYGYTF. CDR3 sequence (DNA): TGTGCCAGCAGTCAACAGGATCCCTATGGCTACACCTTC.

The DNA of the CDR3 is TGTGCTAGTGGAGCCGGGGGAACTAATGAAAAACTGTTTTTT. This sequence encodes CASGAGGTNEKLFF. The genes are TRBV12-5 and TRBJ1-4, with a weak D call TRBD1 (5 bases). Between the trimmed V and J ends, which lost 6 bases and 1 base, there was a span of 9 bases. Germline loops: CDR1 LGHNT, CDR2 FRNRAP. This CDR3 has 14 amino acids. Supplemented by reference TRBV12-5 and TRBJ1-4, the full variable domain reads DARVTQTPRHKVTEMGQEVTMRCQPILGHNTVFWYRQTMMQGLELLAYFRNRAPLDDSGMPKDRFSAEMPDATLATLKIQPSEPRDSAVYFCASGAGGTNEKLFFGSGTQLSVL.

The gene calls are TRBV6-1 and TRBJ2-2, with 7 bases that match TRBD2. The CDR3 spans 17 residues. Germline loops: CDR1 MNHNS, CDR2 SASEGT. V gave up 0 bases and J gave up 7 bases; unmatched junction bases: 11. CDR3 DNA: TGTGCCAGCAGTGAAGCCAGAGCGCGAGGGAGGGGCGGGGAGCTGTTTTTT. It specifies CASSEARARGRGGELFF.

V is TRBV30 and J is TRBJ2-3, with D perhaps matching TRBD2 (6 bases). This CDR3 spans 14 amino acids. Germline assignment: CDR1 GTSNPN and CDR2 SVGIG (reference sequence). V lost 3 bases and J 0 bases, leaving 10 bases between the germline ends. CDR3 sequence reads: CAWSTGGSTDTQYF. The CDR3 region has the DNA TGTGCCTGGAGCACTGGGGGGAGCACAGATACGCAGTATTTT.

The chain's CDR3 is CASSSTGAYEQYF. CDR3 DNA sequence: TGTGCCAGCAGTTCAACAGGGGCCTACGAGCAGTACTTC. The chain joins TRBV6-6 to TRBJ2-7, with 7 nucleotides matching TRBD1. V gave up 4 bases and J gave up 2 bases; unmatched junction bases: 2. Germline CDR1 MNHNY, CDR2 SVGAGI (reference sequence). The CDR3 sequence is 13 residues long.

The chain links TRBV4-3 to TRBJ1-1; D gene uncertain. The CDR3 is 14 amino acids. Per germline, CDR1 LGHNA and CDR2 YSLEER. Trimming shortened V by 0 bases and J by 5 bases, and 10 bases separated the two germline ends. CDR3 sequence reads: CASSQESGFTEAFF. The CDR3 DNA is TGCGCCAGCAGCCAAGAAAGCGGGTTTACTGAAGCTTTCTTT.

The chain employs TRBV9 and TRBJ1-2; tentative D call: TRBD1 (6 bases). The CDR3 has 14 amino acids. The germline V and J ends were trimmed by 4 bases and 8 bases, with 18 bases remaining between them. Germline V CDR1 and CDR2: SGDLS, YYNGEE. CDR3 sequence reads: CASSPQGSQWGYTF. In DNA form, the CDR3 reads TGTGCCAGCAGCCCACAGGGATCACAGTGGGGCTACACCTTC.

The chain couples TRBV30 to TRBJ2-7; 7 bases map to TRBD1. CDR1 and CDR2 (germline): GTSNPN, SVGIG (reference sequence). After removal of 1 base from V and 4 bases from J, the junction contained 4 bases not matched to a gene. The CDR3 covers 13 residues. The CDR3 coding sequence is TGTGCCTGGAGTGGGGACAGAAGGTACGAGCAGTACTTC. It yields the protein CAWSGDRRYEQYF.

The chain links TRBV25-1 to TRBJ1-1; tentative D call: TRBD1 (5 bases). Germline CDR1 MGHDK, CDR2 SYGVNS. CDR3 length: 14 amino acids. Trimming took 2 bases from V and 4 from J, leaving 11 bases between them. The CDR3: CASSEGVGGTEAFF. The CDR3 bases are TGTGCCAGCAGTGAAGGGGTCGGGGGCACTGAAGCTTTCTTT. Supplemented by reference TRBV25-1 and TRBJ1-1, the full variable domain reads EADIYQTPRYLVIGTGKKITLECSQTMGHDKMYWYQQDPGMELHLIHYSYGVNSTEKGDLSSESTVSRIRTEHFPLTLESARPSHTSQYLCASSEGVGGTEAFFGQGTRLTVV.

This rearrangement joins TRBV7-2 to TRBJ1-2, with D perhaps matching TRBD1 (5 bases). Trimming took off 6 bases at V and 7 bases at J, with 18 bases between the two ends. In germline, CDR1 is SGHTA, CDR2 FQGNSA. The length of the CDR3 is 14 residues. CDR3 in DNA: TGTGCCAGCAGTTTGCGGCTAGACAGCCCTGGCTACACCTTC. Translating gives CASSLRLDSPGYTF.

Comments on this clone: Other DNA sequences in this specimen translate into the identical CDR3. The chain recombines TRBV6-1 with TRBJ2-1; 11 nucleotides match TRBD2. CDR1 MNHNS and CDR2 SASEGT come from the germline V gene. The J segment lost 7 bases and the V segment lost 4 bases, leaving 6 bases of the junction unmatched. The CDR3 is 15 residues long. The CDR3 bases are TGTGCCAGCAGTGGCCGGACTAGCGGGCTTAATGAGCAGTTCTTC. As protein: CASSGRTSGLNEQFF.

The V call is TRBV7-2, the J call TRBJ2-1, with 13 bases lining up with TRBD2. The CDR3 covers 15 residues. The V gene end was trimmed by 5 bases and the J gene end by 4 bases; junction bases not matched to a gene: 2. Germline loops: CDR1 SGHTA, CDR2 FQGNSA. This chain's CDR3 is CASSGLAGVYNEQFF. The CDR3 bases are TGTGCCAGCAGCGGACTAGCGGGGGTATACAATGAGCAGTTCTTC.